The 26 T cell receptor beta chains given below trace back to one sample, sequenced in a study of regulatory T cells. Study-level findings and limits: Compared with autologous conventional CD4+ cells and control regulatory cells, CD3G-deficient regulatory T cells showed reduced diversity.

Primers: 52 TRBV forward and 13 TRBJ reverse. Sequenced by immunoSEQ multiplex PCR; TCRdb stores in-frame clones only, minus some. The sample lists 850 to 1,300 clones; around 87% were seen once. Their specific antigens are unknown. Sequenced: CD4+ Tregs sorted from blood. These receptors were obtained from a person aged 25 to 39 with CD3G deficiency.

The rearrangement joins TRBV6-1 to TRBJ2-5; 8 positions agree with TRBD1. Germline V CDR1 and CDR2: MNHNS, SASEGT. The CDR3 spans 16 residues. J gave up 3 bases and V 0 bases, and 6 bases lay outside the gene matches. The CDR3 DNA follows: TGTGCCAGCAGTGAAGCGGTGGACAGGGTAGAAGAGACCCAGTACTTC. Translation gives CASSEAVDRVEETQYF.

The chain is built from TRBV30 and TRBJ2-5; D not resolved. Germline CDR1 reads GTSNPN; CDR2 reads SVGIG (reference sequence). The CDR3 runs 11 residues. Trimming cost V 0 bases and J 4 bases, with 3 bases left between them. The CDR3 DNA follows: TGTGCCTGGAGTGTTAGAGAGACCCAGTACTTC. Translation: CAWSVRETQYF.

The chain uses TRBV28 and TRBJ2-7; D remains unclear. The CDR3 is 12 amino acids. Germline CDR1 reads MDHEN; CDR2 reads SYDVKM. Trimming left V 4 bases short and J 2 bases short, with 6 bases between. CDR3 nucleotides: TGTGCCAGCAGTTCACTTACCTACGAGCAGTACTTC. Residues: CASSSLTYEQYF.

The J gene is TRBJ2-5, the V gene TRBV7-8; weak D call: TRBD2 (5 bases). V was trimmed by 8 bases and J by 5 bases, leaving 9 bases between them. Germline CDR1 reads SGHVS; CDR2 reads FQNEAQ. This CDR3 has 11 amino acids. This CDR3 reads CASQRGETQYF. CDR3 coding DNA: TGTGCCAGCCAACGAGGGGAGACCCAGTACTTC.

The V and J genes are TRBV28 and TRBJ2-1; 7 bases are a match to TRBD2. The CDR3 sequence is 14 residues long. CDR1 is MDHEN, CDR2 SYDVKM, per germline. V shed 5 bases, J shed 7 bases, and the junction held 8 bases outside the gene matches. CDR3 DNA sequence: TGTGCCAGCAGTCCAGGGCGGGGGAGAAATGAGCAGTTCTTC. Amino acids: CASSPGRGRNEQFF.

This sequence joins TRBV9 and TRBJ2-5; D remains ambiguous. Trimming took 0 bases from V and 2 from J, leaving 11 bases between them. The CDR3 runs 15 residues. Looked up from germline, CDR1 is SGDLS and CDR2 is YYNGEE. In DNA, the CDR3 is TGTGCCAGCAGCGTAGGGACGGGCGATCAAGAGACCCAGTACTTC. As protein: CASSVGTGDQETQYF. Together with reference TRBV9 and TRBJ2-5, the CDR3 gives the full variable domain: DSGVTQTPKHLITATGQRVTLRCSPRSGDLSVYWYQQSLDQGLQFLIQYYNGEERAKGNILERFSAQQFPDLHSELNLSSLELGDSALYFCASSVGTGDQETQYFGPGTRLLVL.

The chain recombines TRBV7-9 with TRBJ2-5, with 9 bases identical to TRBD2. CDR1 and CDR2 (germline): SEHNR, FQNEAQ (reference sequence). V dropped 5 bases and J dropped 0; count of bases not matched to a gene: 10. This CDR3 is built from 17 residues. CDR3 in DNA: TGTGCCAGCAGCATGACTAGCGGAGACAGGTACCAAGAGACCCAGTACTTC. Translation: CASSMTSGDRYQETQYF.

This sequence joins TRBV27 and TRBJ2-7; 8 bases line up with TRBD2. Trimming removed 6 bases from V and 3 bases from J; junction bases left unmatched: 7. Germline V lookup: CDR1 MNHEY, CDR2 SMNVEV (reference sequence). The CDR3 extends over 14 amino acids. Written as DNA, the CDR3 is TGTGCCAGCAGCCTCGGGGGGGTGGGCTACGAGCAGTACTTC. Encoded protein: CASSLGGVGYEQYF.

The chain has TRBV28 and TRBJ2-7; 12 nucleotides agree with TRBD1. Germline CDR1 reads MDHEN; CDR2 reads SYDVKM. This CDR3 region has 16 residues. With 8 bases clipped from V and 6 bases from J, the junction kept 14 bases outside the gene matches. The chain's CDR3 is CASSTRTGTGGVEQYF. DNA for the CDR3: TGTGCCAGCTCCACCCGGACCGGGACAGGGGGCGTCGAGCAGTACTTC.

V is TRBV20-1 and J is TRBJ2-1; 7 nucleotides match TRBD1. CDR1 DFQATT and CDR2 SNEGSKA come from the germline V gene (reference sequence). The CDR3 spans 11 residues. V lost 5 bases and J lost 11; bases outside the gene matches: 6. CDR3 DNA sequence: TGCAGTGCTGGACGGACAGGCCAGCAGTTCTTC. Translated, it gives CSAGRTGQQFF.

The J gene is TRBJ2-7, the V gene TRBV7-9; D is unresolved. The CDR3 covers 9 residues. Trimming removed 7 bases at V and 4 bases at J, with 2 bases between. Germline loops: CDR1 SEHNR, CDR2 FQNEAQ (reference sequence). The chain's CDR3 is CASKYEQYV. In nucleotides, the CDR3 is TGTGCCAGCAAATACGAGCAGTACGTC.

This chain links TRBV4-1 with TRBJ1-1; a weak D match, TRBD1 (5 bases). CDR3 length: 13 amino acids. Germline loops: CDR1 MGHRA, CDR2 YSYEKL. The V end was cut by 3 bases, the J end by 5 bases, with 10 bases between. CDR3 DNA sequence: TGCGCCAGCAGCCAGGGGCGGGTAACTGAAGCTTTCTTT. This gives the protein CASSQGRVTEAFF.

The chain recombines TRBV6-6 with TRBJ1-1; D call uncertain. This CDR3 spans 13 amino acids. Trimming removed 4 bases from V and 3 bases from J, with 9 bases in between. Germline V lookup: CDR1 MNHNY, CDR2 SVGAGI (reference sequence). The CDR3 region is CASSLVLYTEAFF. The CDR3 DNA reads TGTGCCAGCAGTTTGGTTTTGTACACTGAAGCTTTCTTT.

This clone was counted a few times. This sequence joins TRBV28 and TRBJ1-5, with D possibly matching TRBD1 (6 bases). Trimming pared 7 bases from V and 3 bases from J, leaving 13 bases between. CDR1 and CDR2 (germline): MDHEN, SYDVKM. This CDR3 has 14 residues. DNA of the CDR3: TGTGCCAGCAAACGCAGGGGTTCCAATCAGCCCCAGCATTTT. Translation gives CASKRRGSNQPQHF. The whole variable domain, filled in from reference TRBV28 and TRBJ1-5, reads DVKVTQSSRYLVKRTGEKVFLECVQDMDHENMFWYRQDPGLGLRLIYFSYDVKMKEKGDIPEGYSVSREKKERFSLILESASTNQTSMYLCASKRRGSNQPQHFGDGTRLSIL.

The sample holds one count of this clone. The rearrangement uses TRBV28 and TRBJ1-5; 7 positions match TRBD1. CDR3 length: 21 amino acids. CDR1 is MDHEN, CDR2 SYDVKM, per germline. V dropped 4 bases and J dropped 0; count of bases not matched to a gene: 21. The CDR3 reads CASSSLEGVQGREYSNQPQHF. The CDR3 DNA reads TGTGCCAGCAGTTCTCTAGAGGGGGTACAGGGGAGGGAATATAGCAATCAGCCCCAGCATTTT.

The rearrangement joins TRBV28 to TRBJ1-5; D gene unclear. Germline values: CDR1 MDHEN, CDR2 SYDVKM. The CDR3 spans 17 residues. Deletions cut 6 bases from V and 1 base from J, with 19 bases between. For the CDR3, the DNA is TGTGCCAGCAGCCCCTCCCGACTTGCATGGAGCAATCAGCCCCAGCATTTT. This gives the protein CASSPSRLAWSNQPQHF.

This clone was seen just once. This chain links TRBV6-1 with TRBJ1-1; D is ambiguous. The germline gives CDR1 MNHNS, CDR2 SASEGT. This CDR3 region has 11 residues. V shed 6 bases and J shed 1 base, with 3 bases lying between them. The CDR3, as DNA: TGTGCCAGCAGAGAGAACACTGAAGCTTTCTTT. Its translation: CASRENTEAFF.

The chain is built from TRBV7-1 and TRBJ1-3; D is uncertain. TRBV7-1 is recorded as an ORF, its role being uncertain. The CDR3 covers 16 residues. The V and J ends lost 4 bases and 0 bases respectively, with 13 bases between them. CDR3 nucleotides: TGTGCCAGCAGCTTAGAGCTAGGGAGCTCTGGAAACACCATATATTTT. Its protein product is CASSLELGSSGNTIYF.

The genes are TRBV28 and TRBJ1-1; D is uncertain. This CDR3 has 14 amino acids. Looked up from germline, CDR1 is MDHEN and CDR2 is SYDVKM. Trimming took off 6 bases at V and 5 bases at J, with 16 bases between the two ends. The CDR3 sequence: CASSLRMRRTEAFF. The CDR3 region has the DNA TGTGCCAGCAGCCTCCGTATGAGACGGACTGAAGCTTTCTTT.

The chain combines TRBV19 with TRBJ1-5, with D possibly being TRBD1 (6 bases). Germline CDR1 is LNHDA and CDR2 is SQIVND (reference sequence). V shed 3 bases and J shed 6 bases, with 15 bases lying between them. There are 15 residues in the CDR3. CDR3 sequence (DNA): TGTGCCAGTAGTATCGGGGGGCGCGGAAGTCAGCCCCAGCATTTT. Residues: CASSIGGRGSQPQHF.

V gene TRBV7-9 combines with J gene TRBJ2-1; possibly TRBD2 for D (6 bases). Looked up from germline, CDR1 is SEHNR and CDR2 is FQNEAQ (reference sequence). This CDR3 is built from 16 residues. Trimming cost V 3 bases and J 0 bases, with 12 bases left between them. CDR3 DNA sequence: TGTGCCAGCAGCTTCGGCGCGGGGAACTCCTACAATGAGCAGTTCTTC. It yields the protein CASSFGAGNSYNEQFF.

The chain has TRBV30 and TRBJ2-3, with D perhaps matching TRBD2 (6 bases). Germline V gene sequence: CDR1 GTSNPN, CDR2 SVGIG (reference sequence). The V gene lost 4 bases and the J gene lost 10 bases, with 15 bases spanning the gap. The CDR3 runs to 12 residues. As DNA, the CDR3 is TGTGCCTGGACCCCCTCTAGCGTACCGCAGTATTTT. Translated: CAWTPSSVPQYF.

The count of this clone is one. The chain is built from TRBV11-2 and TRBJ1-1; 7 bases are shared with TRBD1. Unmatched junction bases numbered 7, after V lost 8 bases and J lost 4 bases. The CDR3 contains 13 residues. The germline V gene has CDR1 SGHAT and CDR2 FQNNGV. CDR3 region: CASGFDRATEAFF. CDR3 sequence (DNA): TGTGCCAGCGGATTCGACAGGGCCACTGAAGCTTTCTTT.

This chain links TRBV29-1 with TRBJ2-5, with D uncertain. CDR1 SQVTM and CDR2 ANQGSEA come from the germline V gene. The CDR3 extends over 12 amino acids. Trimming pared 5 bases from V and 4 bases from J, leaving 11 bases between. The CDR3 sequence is CSVSELSETQYF. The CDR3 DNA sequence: TGCAGCGTTAGTGAGCTGTCAGAGACCCAGTACTTC.

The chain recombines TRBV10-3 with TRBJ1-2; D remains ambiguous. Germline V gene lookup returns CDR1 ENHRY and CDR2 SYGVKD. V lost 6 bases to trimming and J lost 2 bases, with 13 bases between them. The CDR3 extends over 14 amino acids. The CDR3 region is CAISARAFNYGYTF. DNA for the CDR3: TGTGCCATCAGCGCTCGGGCCTTCAACTATGGCTACACCTTC.

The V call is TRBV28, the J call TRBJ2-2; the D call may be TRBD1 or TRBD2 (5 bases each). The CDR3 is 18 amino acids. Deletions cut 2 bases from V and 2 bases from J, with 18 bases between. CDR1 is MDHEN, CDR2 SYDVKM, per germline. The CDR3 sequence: CASSLTPKADINTGELFF. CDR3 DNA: TGTGCCAGCAGTTTAACCCCGAAAGCGGACATAAACACCGGGGAGCTGTTTTTT. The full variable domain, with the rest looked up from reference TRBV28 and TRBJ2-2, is DVKVTQSSRYLVKRTGEKVFLECVQDMDHENMFWYRQDPGLGLRLIYFSYDVKMKEKGDIPEGYSVSREKKERFSLILESASTNQTSMYLCASSLTPKADINTGELFFGEGSRLTVL.